The sample holds one count of the clone carrying this TCR beta chain. Its antigen is not known. The sample comes from a study of OX40 agonist ivuxolimab in advanced cancers. Study overall: At under 85% male, the cohort had a mean age of approximately 64 years, ranging from roughly 20 to 79.

Findings of the study overall: Clonal expansion was seen in CD4+ and CD8+ blood T cells by week 6 at 0.1 to 3.0 mg/kg.

The CDR3 is made up of 15 amino acids. Germline V gene sequence: CDR1 KGHSH, CDR2 LQKENI. With 3 bases clipped from V and 4 bases from J, the junction kept 5 bases outside the gene matches. Generated by immunoSEQ multiplex PCR, the TCRdb table keeps only in-frame clones and is missing some. The table includes about 64,000 clones, approximately 90% detected once. If patients had autoimmune disease history or systemic immunosuppression, they were excluded. The sequence was obtained from an adult with an advanced solid tumor such as melanoma, head and neck, liver or kidney cancer. This rearrangement joins TRBV18 to TRBJ1-2; 10 nucleotides match TRBD1. This specimen consisted of CD4+ or CD8+ T cells sorted from blood, obtained in a trial of the OX40 agonist ivuxolimab. CDR3 coding DNA: TGTGCCAGCTCACCCGAACGGACAGGGGGCTATGGCTACACCTTC. It encodes CASSPERTGGYGYTF.